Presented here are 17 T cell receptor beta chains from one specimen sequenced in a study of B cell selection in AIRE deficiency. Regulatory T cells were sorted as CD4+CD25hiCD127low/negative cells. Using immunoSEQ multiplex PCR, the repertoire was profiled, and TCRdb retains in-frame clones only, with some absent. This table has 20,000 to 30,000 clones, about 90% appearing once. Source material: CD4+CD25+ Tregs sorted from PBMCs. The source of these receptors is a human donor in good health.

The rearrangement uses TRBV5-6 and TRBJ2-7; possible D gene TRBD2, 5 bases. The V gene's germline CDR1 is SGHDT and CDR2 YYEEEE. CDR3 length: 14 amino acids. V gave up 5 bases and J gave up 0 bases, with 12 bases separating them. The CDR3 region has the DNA TGTGCCAGCAGTAGGAAGCGGACCTCCTACGAGCAGTACTTC. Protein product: CASSRKRTSYEQYF.

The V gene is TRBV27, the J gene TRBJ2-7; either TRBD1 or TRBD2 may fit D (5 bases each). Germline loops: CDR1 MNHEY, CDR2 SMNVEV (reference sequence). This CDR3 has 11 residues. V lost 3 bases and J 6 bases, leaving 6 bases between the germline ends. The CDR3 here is CASSLRGEQYF. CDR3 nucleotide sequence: TGTGCCAGCAGTTTGAGGGGCGAGCAGTACTTC.

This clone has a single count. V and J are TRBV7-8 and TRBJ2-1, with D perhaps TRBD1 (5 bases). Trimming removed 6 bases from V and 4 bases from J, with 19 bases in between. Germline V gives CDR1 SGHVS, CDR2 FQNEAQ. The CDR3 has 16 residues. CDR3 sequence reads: CASRLARQGPYNEQFF. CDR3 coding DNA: TGTGCCAGCAGACTGGCGCGGCAGGGTCCATACAATGAGCAGTTCTTC.

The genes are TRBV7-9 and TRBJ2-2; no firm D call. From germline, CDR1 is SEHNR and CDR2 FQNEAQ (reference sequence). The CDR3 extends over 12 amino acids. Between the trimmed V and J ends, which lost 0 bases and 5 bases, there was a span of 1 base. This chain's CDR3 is CASSLATGELFF. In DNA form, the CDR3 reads TGTGCCAGCAGCTTAGCGACCGGGGAGCTGTTTTTT.

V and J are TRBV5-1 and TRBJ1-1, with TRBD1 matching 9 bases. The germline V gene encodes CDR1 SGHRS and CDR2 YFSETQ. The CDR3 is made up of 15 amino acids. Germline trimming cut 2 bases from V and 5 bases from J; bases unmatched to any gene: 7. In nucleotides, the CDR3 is TGCGCCAGCAGCTTTCTACAGGGGGCATGGACTGAAGCTTTCTTT. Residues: CASSFLQGAWTEAFF.

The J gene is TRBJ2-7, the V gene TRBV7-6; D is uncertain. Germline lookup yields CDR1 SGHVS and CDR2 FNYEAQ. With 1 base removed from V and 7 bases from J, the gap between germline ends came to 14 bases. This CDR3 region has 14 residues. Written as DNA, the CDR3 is TGTGCCAGCAGCTTAGGGACCGCGAGAGGAGAGCAGTACTTC. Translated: CASSLGTARGEQYF.

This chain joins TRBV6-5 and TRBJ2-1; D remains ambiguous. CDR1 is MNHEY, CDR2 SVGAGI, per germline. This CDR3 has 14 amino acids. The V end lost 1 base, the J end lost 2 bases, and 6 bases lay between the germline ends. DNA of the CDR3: TGTGCCAGCAGTTACTATGGCCCCTACAATGAGCAGTTCTTC. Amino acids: CASSYYGPYNEQFF.

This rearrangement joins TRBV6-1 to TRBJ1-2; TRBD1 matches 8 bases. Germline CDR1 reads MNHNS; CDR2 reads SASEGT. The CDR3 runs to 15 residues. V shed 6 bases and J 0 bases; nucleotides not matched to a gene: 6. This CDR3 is CASRKTGVTNYGYTF. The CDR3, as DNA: TGTGCCAGCAGGAAGACAGGGGTAACTAACTATGGCTACACCTTC.

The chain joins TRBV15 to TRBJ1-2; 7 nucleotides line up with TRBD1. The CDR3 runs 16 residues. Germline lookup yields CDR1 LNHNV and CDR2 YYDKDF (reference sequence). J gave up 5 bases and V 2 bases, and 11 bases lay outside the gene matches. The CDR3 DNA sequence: TGTGCCACCAGCAGAACCCGGGGACAGTTCTTTTATGGCTACACCTTC. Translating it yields CATSRTRGQFFYGYTF.

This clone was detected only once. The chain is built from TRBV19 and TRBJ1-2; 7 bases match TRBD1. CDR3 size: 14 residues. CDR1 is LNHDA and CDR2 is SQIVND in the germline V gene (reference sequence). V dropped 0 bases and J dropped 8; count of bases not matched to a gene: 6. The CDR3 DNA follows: TGTGCCAGTAGTATAGATCTAAGGGGGCTCGGCTACACCTTC. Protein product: CASSIDLRGLGYTF.

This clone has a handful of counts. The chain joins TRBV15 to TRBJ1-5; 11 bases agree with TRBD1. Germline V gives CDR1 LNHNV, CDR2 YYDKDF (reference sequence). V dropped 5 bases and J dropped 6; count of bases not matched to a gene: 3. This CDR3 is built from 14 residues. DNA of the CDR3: TGTGCCACCAGCCGGGACAGGGGGTTTCAGCCCCAGCATTTT. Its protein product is CATSRDRGFQPQHF.

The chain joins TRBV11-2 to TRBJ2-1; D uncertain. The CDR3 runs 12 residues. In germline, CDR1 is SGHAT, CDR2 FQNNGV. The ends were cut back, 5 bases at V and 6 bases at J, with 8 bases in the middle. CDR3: CASSRAFNEQFF. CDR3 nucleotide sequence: TGTGCCAGCAGCCGGGCTTTCAATGAGCAGTTCTTC.

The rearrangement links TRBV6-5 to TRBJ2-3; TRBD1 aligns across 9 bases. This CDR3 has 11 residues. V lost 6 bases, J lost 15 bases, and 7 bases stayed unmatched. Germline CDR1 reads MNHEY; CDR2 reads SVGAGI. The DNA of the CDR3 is TGTGCCAGCAGCTCCGGGACAGGGAAATATTTT. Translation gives CASSSGTGKYF.

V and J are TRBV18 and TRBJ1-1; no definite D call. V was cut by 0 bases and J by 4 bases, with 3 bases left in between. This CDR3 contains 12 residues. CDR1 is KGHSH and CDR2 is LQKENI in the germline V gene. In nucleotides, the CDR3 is TGTGCCAGCTCACCACCAGCCACTGAAGCTTTCTTT. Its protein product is CASSPPATEAFF.

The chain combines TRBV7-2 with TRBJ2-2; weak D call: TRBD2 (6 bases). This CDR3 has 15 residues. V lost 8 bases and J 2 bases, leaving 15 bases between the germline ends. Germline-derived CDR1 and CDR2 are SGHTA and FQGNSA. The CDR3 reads CASLPGLINTGELFF. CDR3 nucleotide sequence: TGTGCCAGCCTACCGGGACTCATTAACACCGGGGAGCTGTTTTTT.

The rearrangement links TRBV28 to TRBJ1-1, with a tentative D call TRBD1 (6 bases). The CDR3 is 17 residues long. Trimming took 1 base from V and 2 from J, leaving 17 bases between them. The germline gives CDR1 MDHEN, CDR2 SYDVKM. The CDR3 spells CASSLSRDNRHNTEAFF. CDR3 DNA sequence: TGTGCCAGCAGTTTATCCCGGGACAACCGACATAACACTGAAGCTTTCTTT.

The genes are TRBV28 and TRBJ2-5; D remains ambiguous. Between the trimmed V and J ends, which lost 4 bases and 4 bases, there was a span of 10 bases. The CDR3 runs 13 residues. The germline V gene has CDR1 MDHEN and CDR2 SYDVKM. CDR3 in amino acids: CASSYVDVETQYF. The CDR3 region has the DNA TGTGCCAGCAGTTACGTGGACGTAGAGACCCAGTACTTC. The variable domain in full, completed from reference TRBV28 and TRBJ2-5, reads DVKVTQSSRYLVKRTGEKVFLECVQDMDHENMFWYRQDPGLGLRLIYFSYDVKMKEKGDIPEGYSVSREKKERFSLILESASTNQTSMYLCASSYVDVETQYFGPGTRLLVL.